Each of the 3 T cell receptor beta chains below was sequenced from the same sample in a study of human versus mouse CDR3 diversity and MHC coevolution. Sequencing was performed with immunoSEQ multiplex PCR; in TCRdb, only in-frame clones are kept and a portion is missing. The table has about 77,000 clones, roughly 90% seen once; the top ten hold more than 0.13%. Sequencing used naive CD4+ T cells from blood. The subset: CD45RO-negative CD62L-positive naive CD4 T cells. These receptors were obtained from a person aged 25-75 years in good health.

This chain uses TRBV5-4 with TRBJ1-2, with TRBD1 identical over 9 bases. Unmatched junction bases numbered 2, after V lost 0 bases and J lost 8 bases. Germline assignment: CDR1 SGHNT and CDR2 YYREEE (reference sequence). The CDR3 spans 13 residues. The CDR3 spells CASSLDRGQGYTF. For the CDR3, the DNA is TGTGCCAGCAGCTTGGACAGGGGGCAAGGCTACACCTTC.

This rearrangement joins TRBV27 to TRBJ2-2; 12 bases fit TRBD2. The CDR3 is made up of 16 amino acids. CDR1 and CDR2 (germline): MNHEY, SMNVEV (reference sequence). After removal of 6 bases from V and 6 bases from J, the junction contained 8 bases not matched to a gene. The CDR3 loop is CASSPPGLAGPGELFF. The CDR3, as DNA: TGTGCCAGCAGCCCCCCGGGACTAGCGGGCCCCGGGGAGCTGTTTTTT.

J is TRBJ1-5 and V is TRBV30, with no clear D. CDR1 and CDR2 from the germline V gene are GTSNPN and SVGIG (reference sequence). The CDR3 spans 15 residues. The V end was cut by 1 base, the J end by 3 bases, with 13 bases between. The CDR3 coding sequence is TGTGCCTGGAGTGGAGGGTACGCGAACAATCAGCCCCAGCATTTT. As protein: CAWSGGYANNQPQHF.